A selection of T cell receptor beta chains follows, all from one sample in a study of blood T cells in healthy people across ages. TCRdb used MiXCR to reprocess the 5' RACE reads, holding one entry per CDR3 protein. Among 780,000 or so distinct CDR3 sequences listed, 56% were seen once. The specimen was blood. The receptor source for this set is a man in his forties in good health. CDR3s include the opening cysteine and the closing phenylalanine or tryptophan. Each record gives: clone size, V gene, J gene, D gene, CDR3 DNA, CDR3 protein. The D gene is left open where the match is weak. Clone size is not always given. Where it is, it says once, few, many or a class for expanded clones.

NA,TRBV29-1,TRBJ2-1,TRBD2,TGCAGCGTTGCTTCTAGCGGGGATTACAATGAGCAGTTCTTC,CSVASSGDYNEQFF
NA,TRBV6-4,TRBJ2-7,NA,TGTGCCAGCACCTTGGGACTCTTTTCCTACGAGCAGTACTTC,CASTLGLFSYEQYF
NA,TRBV5-6,TRBJ2-7,TRBD1,TGTGCCAGCGGCGAAATACCGGGACAGCAGTACGAGCAGTACTTC,CASGEIPGQQYEQYF
few,TRBV7-2,TRBJ2-7,NA,TGTGCCAGCAGCTCCCCCAGGGGCGGGGGAATCTACGAGCAGTACTTC,CASSSPRGGGIYEQYF
NA,TRBV20-1,TRBJ2-7,TRBD2,TGCAGTGCCTCGAGCCCTCTGAGACTAGCCTACAATGAGCAGTACTTC,CSASSPLRLAYNEQYF
NA,TRBV20-1,TRBJ1-1,NA,TGCAGTGCTAACGACGAAAGAGACAGTGAAGCTTTCTTT,CSANDERDSEAFF
NA,TRBV12-3/TRBV12-4,TRBJ2-7,TRBD1,TGTGCCAGCAGTGCCGGGACAGGGCGGGAGCAGTACTTC,CASSAGTGREQYF
once,TRBV23-1,TRBJ2-7,TRBD1,TGCGCCAGCATCGACGGACAGGGGGACTACGAGCAGTACTTC,CASIDGQGDYEQYF
many,TRBV12-3/TRBV12-4,TRBJ2-3,NA,TGTGCCAGCAGTTTTTCGCGGGGCCCTGGGGATACGCAGTATTTT,CASSFSRGPGDTQYF
NA,TRBV25-1,TRBJ2-7,NA,TGTGCCAGCAATATGGGACCCTACCCCTACGAGCAGTACTTC,CASNMGPYPYEQYF
NA,TRBV20-1,TRBJ1-5,TRBD1,TGCAGTGCGGGGGGACAGCCCAATCAGCCCCAGCATTTT,CSAGGQPNQPQHF
NA,TRBV9,TRBJ2-5,NA,TGTGCCAGCAGCGCGCAGGGCCCCCAAGAGACCCAGTACTTC,CASSAQGPQETQYF
NA,TRBV3-1,TRBJ2-5,TRBD1,TGTGCCAGCAGCCAAGGACAGGGGGCTTACGAGACCCAGTACTTC,CASSQGQGAYETQYF
few,TRBV28,TRBJ2-7,TRBD1,TGTGCCATCACACCGGGACAGACATACTACGAGCAGTACTTC,CAITPGQTYYEQYF
NA,TRBV2,TRBJ2-6,TRBD1,TGTGCCTCCACTCGTATGAGACAGGGGACCCTCACTGGGGCCAACGTCCTGACTTTC,CASTRMRQGTLTGANVLTF
NA,TRBV2,TRBJ1-2,NA,TGTGCCAGCAGTGAGGCAGGGCCCTATGGCTACACCTTC,CASSEAGPYGYTF
NA,TRBV18,TRBJ1-6,NA,TGTGCCAGCTCACCATCGGCCAGGCTAGAGGCTTCACCCCTCCACTTT,CASSPSARLEASPLHF
NA,TRBV5-4,TRBJ2-1,TRBD2,TGTGCCAGCAGAACCGGGACTAGTCCTGTCAACGAGCAGTTCTTC,CASRTGTSPVNEQFF
NA,TRBV7-3,TRBJ1-2,NA,TGTGCCAGCAGCCCTCAGCCACAGGGCGACTACACCTTC,CASSPQPQGDYTF
few,TRBV7-2,TRBJ2-7,TRBD2,TGTGCCAGCAGCATAGCGGGAGGCTCCTACGAGCAGTACTTC,CASSIAGGSYEQYF